The 27 T cell receptor beta chains given below trace back to one sample, sequenced in a study of CD8 T cells in Susac syndrome. Random hexamers were used to reverse transcribe 0.5 to 1 ug of RNA. TCRdb re-derived calls from the immunoSEQ multiplex PCR reads in MiXCR, one entry per CDR3 protein. In the table there are about 140,000 distinct CDR3 sequences, 95% of which are singletons. The specimen sequenced was CD4+ T cells from PBMCs. The receptors here all came from a human donor with Susac syndrome.

This clonotype was seen only once. The V call is TRBV12-3 or TRBV12-4, the J call TRBJ2-5; 8 nucleotides match TRBD1. The V gene end was trimmed by 5 bases and the J gene end by 3 bases; junction bases not matched to a gene: 11. This CDR3 has 16 amino acids. CDR3 sequence (DNA): TGTGCCAGCAGTACAAGGGGACAGGTCCTAGAAGAGACCCAGTACTTC. As protein: CASSTRGQVLEETQYF.

The chain has TRBV20-1 and TRBJ1-3, with D maybe TRBD1 (5 bases). V lost 3 bases, J lost 3 bases, and 12 bases lay in between. This CDR3 is built from 14 residues. Per germline, CDR1 DFQATT and CDR2 SNEGSKA (reference sequence). Here the CDR3 DNA reads TGCAGTGCTAGGCAGCGTAGGGGTGGAAACACCATATATTTT. Translated: CSARQRRGGNTIYF.

The V call is TRBV20-1, the J call TRBJ2-7; 8 positions agree with TRBD2. Germline-derived CDR1 and CDR2 are DFQATT and SNEGSKA (reference sequence). CDR3 length equals 13 residues. The J segment lost 7 bases and the V segment lost 2 bases, leaving 7 bases of the junction unmatched. The CDR3 reads CSARPRLAREQYF. Written as DNA, the CDR3 is TGCAGTGCTAGACCCCGACTAGCGAGGGAGCAGTACTTC.

V and J are TRBV7-9 and TRBJ2-5; the match to TRBD1 covers 8 bases. The V gene end was trimmed by 6 bases and the J gene end by 5 bases; junction bases not matched to a gene: 11. The CDR3 length is 15 residues. Germline CDR1 is SEHNR and CDR2 is FQNEAQ (reference sequence). DNA of the CDR3: TGTGCCAGCAGACGAGGGGGACAGGCGGCGGAGACCCAGTACTTC. This encodes CASRRGGQAAETQYF. Looking up the rest from reference TRBV7-9 and TRBJ2-5 gives the full variable domain: DTGVSQNPRHKITKRGQNVTFRCDPISEHNRLYWYRQTLGQGPEFLTYFQNEAQLEKSRLLSDRFSAERPKGSFSTLEIQRTEQGDSAMYLCASRRGGQAAETQYFGPGTRLLVL.

The V call is TRBV10-3, the J call TRBJ2-7, with D perhaps matching TRBD1 (6 bases). The CDR3 is made up of 11 amino acids. Germline loops: CDR1 ENHRY, CDR2 SYGVKD. V was shortened by 6 bases and J by 3 bases, with 6 bases between the two germline ends. For the CDR3, the DNA is TGTGCCATCAGGGACAGCTACGAGCAGTACTTC. Its protein product is CAIRDSYEQYF.

The chain has TRBV28 and TRBJ2-3; D uncertain. V lost 8 bases and J 2 bases, leaving 14 bases between the germline ends. This CDR3 contains 14 residues. CDR1 is MDHEN and CDR2 is SYDVKM in the germline V gene. The CDR3, as DNA: TGTGCCAGCCATTCAAGGAGTCTCACAGATACGCAGTATTTT. It yields the protein CASHSRSLTDTQYF.

The chain combines TRBV29-1 with TRBJ1-2; TRBD1 might be the D (5 bases). The CDR3 spans 13 residues. Germline-derived CDR1 and CDR2 are SQVTM and ANQGSEA. V was shortened by 7 bases and J by 3 bases, with 15 bases between the two germline ends. As DNA, the CDR3 is TGCAGCGCCCAGGGTGGGTGGGACTATGGCTACACCTTC. Translated, it gives CSAQGGWDYGYTF.

In DNA, the CDR3 is TGTGCCAGCACCCCCCCGGGGACAGCCAAAAACATTCAGTACTTC. Amino acids: CASTPPGTAKNIQYF. The J gene is TRBJ2-4, the V gene TRBV28, with D possibly called TRBD1 or TRBD2 (5 bases each). The length of the CDR3 is 15 residues. Germline V gives CDR1 MDHEN, CDR2 SYDVKM. V dropped 7 bases and J dropped 0 bases, with 13 bases sitting between them.

The chain is built from TRBV4-2 and TRBJ1-2; D perhaps matches TRBD1 (6 bases). This CDR3 region has 15 residues. V was clipped by 4 bases and J by 4 bases, with 16 bases between them. Germline V gene sequence: CDR1 LGHNA, CDR2 YNFKEQ. The CDR3 loop reads CASSREQGGVYGYTF. DNA for the CDR3: TGTGCCAGCAGCCGCGAACAGGGTGGTGTCTATGGCTACACCTTC.

This clonotype came up once. The chain employs TRBV29-1 and TRBJ1-2; D gene ambiguous. V was shortened by 4 bases and J by 4 bases, with 10 bases between the two germline ends. The V gene's germline CDR1 is SQVTM and CDR2 ANQGSEA. This CDR3 contains 12 residues. The CDR3 DNA follows: TGCAGCGTTGGGAGCCAGTCCTATGGCTACACCTTC. Protein: CSVGSQSYGYTF. The full variable domain, with the rest looked up from reference TRBV29-1 and TRBJ1-2, is SAVISQKPSRDICQRGTSLTIQCQVDSQVTMMFWYRQQPGQSLTLIATANQGSEATYESGFVIDKFPISRPNLTFSTLTVSNMSPEDSSIYLCSVGSQSYGYTFGSGTRLTVV.

This chain uses TRBV20-1 with TRBJ2-1, with 11 positions matching TRBD2. Germline trimming cut 3 bases from V and 2 bases from J; bases unmatched to any gene: 15. The CDR3 has 19 amino acids. Per the germline V gene, CDR1 is DFQATT and CDR2 is SNEGSKA (reference sequence). The CDR3 sequence is CSASATWGSGRATYNEQFF. The CDR3 nucleotides are TGCAGTGCTAGTGCGACCTGGGGTAGCGGGAGGGCCACCTACAATGAGCAGTTCTTC.

The rearrangement links TRBV2 to TRBJ2-3, with D unresolved. This CDR3 contains 15 residues. The germline V gene has CDR1 SNHLY and CDR2 FYNNEI. The ends were cut back, 3 bases at V and 0 bases at J, with 10 bases in the middle. The CDR3 nucleotides read TGTGCCAGCAGTGAGTGGCGAACTAGCACAGATACGCAGTATTTT. This codes for CASSEWRTSTDTQYF.

The chain joins TRBV6-2 or TRBV6-3 to TRBJ2-1, with D possibly TRBD2 on 7 matching bases. The ends were cut back, 5 bases at V and 4 bases at J, with 12 bases in the middle. The CDR3 is 14 amino acids. Per the germline V gene, CDR1 is MNHEY and CDR2 is SVGEGT. The CDR3 bases are TGTGCCAGCAGTCCCCGGGGGGCGTACAATGAGCAGTTCTTC. This translates into CASSPRGAYNEQFF.

This clonotype was picked up one time. The V gene is TRBV14, the J gene TRBJ2-5, with 9 positions matching TRBD1. V dropped 0 bases and J dropped 2; count of bases not matched to a gene: 1. Germline V gene data show CDR1 as SGHDN and CDR2 as FVKESK. The CDR3 totals 15 residues. As DNA, the CDR3 is TGTGCCAGCAGCCAAGAGACAGGGGGACAAGAGACCCAGTACTTC. It specifies CASSQETGGQETQYF.

V and J are TRBV20-1 and TRBJ2-4; D is ambiguous. Trimming stripped 0 bases from V and 8 bases from J, with 5 bases between. CDR3 size: 11 residues. In germline, CDR1 is DFQATT, CDR2 SNEGSKA (reference sequence). The CDR3: CSARDGDIQYF. CDR3 DNA sequence: TGCAGTGCTAGAGACGGAGACATTCAGTACTTC.

This clonotype was counted once. The chain combines TRBV9 with TRBJ2-3; D remains ambiguous. Trimming stripped 0 bases from V and 5 bases from J, with 16 bases between. The germline V gene has CDR1 SGDLS and CDR2 YYNGEE. The CDR3 spans 16 residues. CDR3 DNA: TGTGCCAGCAGCGTAGATCGCGGACCGATTCTAGATACGCAGTATTTT. Its translation is CASSVDRGPILDTQYF.

J is TRBJ2-7 and V is TRBV7-2; maybe TRBD1 (6 bases). The CDR3 has 15 amino acids. Germline CDR1 and CDR2: SGHTA and FQGNSA. V was cut by 6 bases and J by 4 bases, with 19 bases left in between. CDR3 loop: CASRLESTGGYEQYF. CDR3 nucleotide sequence: TGTGCCAGCAGACTAGAATCGACAGGCGGTTACGAGCAGTACTTC.

The chain couples TRBV29-1 to TRBJ1-5; 9 positions match TRBD1. With V trimmed by 6 bases and J by 3 bases, 6 bases remained unmatched. CDR1 and CDR2 (germline): SQVTM, ANQGSEA. This CDR3 has 14 residues. CDR3 nucleotides: TGCAGCGTCGCGGGGACAGGGCACAATCAGCCCCAGCATTTT. Protein sequence: CSVAGTGHNQPQHF.

The J gene is TRBJ1-1, the V gene TRBV20-1; D remains ambiguous. Trimming removed 5 bases at V and 10 bases at J, with 17 bases between. Germline-derived CDR1 and CDR2 are DFQATT and SNEGSKA (reference sequence). The CDR3 is made up of 12 amino acids. The chain's CDR3 is CSASTDEGTAFF. In DNA, the CDR3 is TGCAGTGCTTCGACTGACGAGGGAACAGCTTTCTTT.

Only one count was recorded for this clonotype. This sequence joins TRBV5-1 and TRBJ1-1, with a possible D match to TRBD1 (5 bases). The germline V gene encodes CDR1 SGHRS and CDR2 YFSETQ. V was pared by 4 bases and J by 3 bases, with 16 bases between. The CDR3 has 15 residues. CDR3 protein: CASSPNPGGYTEAFF. CDR3 DNA: TGCGCCAGCAGCCCTAACCCGGGGGGTTACACTGAAGCTTTCTTT.

The V call is TRBV15, the J call TRBJ1-2; 9 nucleotides agree with TRBD1. V lost 1 base to trimming and J lost 7 bases; unmatched junction nucleotides: 13. This CDR3 has 17 amino acids. Germline loops: CDR1 LNHNV, CDR2 YYDKDF (reference sequence). CDR3 coding DNA: TGTGCCACCAGCAGAGCCCCCCCGGACAGGGGCCCGGGTGGCTACACCTTC. Translated: CATSRAPPDRGPGGYTF. The variable domain in full, completed from reference TRBV15 and TRBJ1-2, reads DAMVIQNPRYQVTQFGKPVTLSCSQTLNHNVMYWYQQKSSQAPKLLFHYYDKDFNNEADTPDNFQSRRPNTSFCFLDIRSPGLGDTAMYLCATSRAPPDRGPGGYTFGSGTRLTVV.

The rearrangement links TRBV10-3 to TRBJ1-2, with D tentatively TRBD1 (5 bases). This CDR3 contains 15 residues. V lost 6 bases, J lost 8 bases, and 22 bases lay in between. Germline CDR1 and CDR2: ENHRY and SYGVKD. The CDR3 nucleotides read TGTGCCATCAGCCCCCTGGGGGTCTCCGAGTTGGGCTACACCTTC. Amino acids: CAISPLGVSELGYTF.

The rearrangement links TRBV2 to TRBJ1-2; D uncertain. CDR3 size: 14 residues. In germline, CDR1 is SNHLY, CDR2 FYNNEI. The V and J ends lost 4 bases and 6 bases respectively, with 15 bases between them. CDR3 in DNA: TGTGCCAGCAGTGTCGTAGCACTCGGGAATGGCTACACCTTC. This codes for CASSVVALGNGYTF.

The chain has TRBV20-1 and TRBJ1-1; 9 bases are a match to TRBD1. There are 11 residues in the CDR3. The germline V gene has CDR1 DFQATT and CDR2 SNEGSKA (reference sequence). Unmatched junction bases numbered 4, after V lost 6 bases and J lost 8 bases. CDR3 protein: CSAGDREEAFF. In nucleotides, the CDR3 is TGCAGTGCCGGGGACAGGGAAGAAGCTTTCTTT.

This sequence joins TRBV9 and TRBJ1-1; unclear D gene. Looked up from germline, CDR1 is SGDLS and CDR2 is YYNGEE. Trimming cost V 0 bases and J 0 bases, with 6 bases left between them. The CDR3 has 14 residues. The CDR3 DNA follows: TGTGCCAGCAGCGTAGATTCTCTGAACACTGAAGCTTTCTTT. This encodes CASSVDSLNTEAFF.

V is TRBV4-1 and J is TRBJ1-2, with D unclear. V was pared by 3 bases and J by 0 bases, with 5 bases between. CDR3 length: 13 amino acids. Germline-derived CDR1 and CDR2 are MGHRA and YSYEKL. The CDR3: CASSQRPNYGYTF. Written as DNA, the CDR3 is TGCGCCAGCAGCCAGAGACCTAACTATGGCTACACCTTC.

V is TRBV7-9 and J is TRBJ1-2; D unresolved. The V gene's germline CDR1 is SEHNR and CDR2 FQNEAQ (reference sequence). CDR3 length: 15 amino acids. Trimming left V 1 base short and J 3 bases short, with 12 bases between. In nucleotides, the CDR3 is TGTGCCAGCAGCTTAGTTTACGCCCAAGACTATGGCTACACCTTC. Translation: CASSLVYAQDYGYTF. The full variable domain, rest sourced from reference TRBV7-9 and TRBJ1-2, is DTGVSQNPRHKITKRGQNVTFRCDPISEHNRLYWYRQTLGQGPEFLTYFQNEAQLEKSRLLSDRFSAERPKGSFSTLEIQRTEQGDSAMYLCASSLVYAQDYGYTFGSGTRLTVV.